This passage covers 3 T cell receptor beta chains from one sample sequenced in a study of PD-1 blockade in classical Hodgkin lymphoma (TCRdb year 2020). The meaning of the sample's time point label: cycle 4 day 1 (C4D1), after more than 5 weeks of nivolumab. Every trial patient had relapsed following autologous stem cell transplantation, and prior brentuximab vedotin exposure was what differed among cohorts A, B and C. Libraries were prepared through the immunoSEQ multiplex PCR assay. The immuneACCESS repertoire file appears here via TCRdb, limited to in-frame rearrangements. These files lack a portion of the clones; in checked studies, under half of the deficit traces to unresolved V genes, and the cause of the others is not known. This sample has 90,000 to 140,000 clones in its table, and approximately 89% of those were observed once. The ten largest make up over 15% of the sample. Source: peripheral blood mononuclear cells (PBMCs), taken before the fourth cycle of nivolumab. The receptors here all came from a human donor with classical Hodgkin lymphoma.

The CDR3 DNA reads as TGCGCCAGCAGCCAAGACTCGATAGGTTACGAGCAGTACTTC. Its protein is CASSQDSIGYEQYF. The chain combines TRBV4-3 with TRBJ2-5; D is undetermined. The DNA end favors TRBJ2-7, so the J call may be wrong. CDR1 LGHNA and CDR2 YSLEER come from the germline V gene. This CDR3 is built from 14 residues.

This chain connects TRBV7-8 to TRBJ2-6; 8 positions agree with TRBD2. CDR1 is SGHVS and CDR2 is FQNEAQ in the germline V gene. Trimming at V came to 5 bases and at J to 0 bases, leaving 9 bases not matched to a gene. The length of the CDR3 is 18 residues. The CDR3 DNA reads TGTGCCAGCAGCGTCTCGGGAGGGCCGAGCTCTGGGGCCAACGTCCTGACTTTC. The encoded protein is CASSVSGGPSSGANVLTF.

This clone appeared once. The chain carries TRBV11-3 and TRBJ1-2; D is uncertain. The length of the CDR3 is 13 residues. Germline V gene sequence: CDR1 SGHNT, CDR2 YENEEA. The V and J ends lost 4 bases and 4 bases respectively, with 10 bases between them. CDR3 protein: CASSSDISYGYTF. In DNA, the CDR3 is TGTGCCAGCAGCTCAGACATTAGCTATGGCTACACCTTC.